The T cell receptor (beta chain) under discussion was sequenced for a study of blood T cells in healthy people across ages. This clonotype has only a few counts. Its specificity is unknown. General study findings and limits: Diversity estimates drawn from one million T cells were deemed underestimates. More naive CD4+ cells and higher diversity were found in long-lived than in aged donors.

In germline, CDR1 is SGHRS, CDR2 YFSETQ. V was pared by 0 bases and J by 9 bases, with 7 bases of the junction left unmatched. This CDR3 is 16 amino acids long. The study recruited healthy Caucasian donors from Russia who were aged roughly 6 to 95. PCR was performed a second time for roughly 7 to 11 cycles using a sample-barcoded 5' primer and a J-beta primer mix. Each sample yielded at least 3 million CDR3-containing paired-end reads. TCRdb reprocessed the 5' RACE reads with MiXCR, giving one entry per CDR3 protein. This sample has about 280,000 distinct CDR3 sequences, with less than 30% found just once.

The receptor comes from a woman in her seventies in good health. The chain uses TRBV5-1 and TRBJ2-1; 12 nucleotides line up with TRBD2. Sample: blood. The CDR3 spells CASSLEIGLAGFEQFF. In DNA, the CDR3 is TGCGCCAGCAGCTTGGAGATCGGACTAGCGGGATTTGAGCAGTTCTTC.